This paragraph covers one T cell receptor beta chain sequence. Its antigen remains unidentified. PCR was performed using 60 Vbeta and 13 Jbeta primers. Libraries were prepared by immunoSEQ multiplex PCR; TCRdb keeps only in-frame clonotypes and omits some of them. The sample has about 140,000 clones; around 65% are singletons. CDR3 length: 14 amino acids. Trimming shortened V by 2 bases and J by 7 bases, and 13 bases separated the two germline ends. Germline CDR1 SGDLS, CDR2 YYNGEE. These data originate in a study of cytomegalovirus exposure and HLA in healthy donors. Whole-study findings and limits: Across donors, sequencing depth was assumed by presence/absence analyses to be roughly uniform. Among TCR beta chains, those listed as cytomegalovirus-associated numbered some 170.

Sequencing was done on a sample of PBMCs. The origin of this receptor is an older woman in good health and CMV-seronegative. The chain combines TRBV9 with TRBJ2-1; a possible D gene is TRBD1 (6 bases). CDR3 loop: CASSVATGRNEQFF. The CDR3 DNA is TGTGCCAGCAGCGTGGCGACAGGACGGAATGAGCAGTTCTTC.